Listed below are T cell receptor beta chains from one sample, sequenced in a study of radiation and T cells in renal cell carcinoma. Method: immunoSEQ multiplex PCR; TCRdb's copy keeps in-frame clones and lacks some. The repertoire holds 150,000 to 200,000 clones, with around 89% as singletons. Sequencing used blood, obtained from a patient whose treatment included radiotherapy and nephrectomy. The receptors were gathered from a woman aged 45 to 65 with renal cell carcinoma. CDR3s include the opening cysteine and the closing phenylalanine or tryptophan. The D gene is left open where the match is weak.

J gene: TRBJ1-2
D gene: .
V gene: TRBV10-3
CDR3 DNA: TGTGCCATCAGTGCCCTTGGGGGTGGGTATGGCTACACCTTC
CDR3 protein: CAISALGGGYGYTF

J gene: TRBJ1-3
D gene: .
V gene: TRBV7-8
CDR3 DNA: TGTGCCAGCAGTCCGGCCAGCGTCTCTGGAAACACCATATATTTT
CDR3 protein: CASSPASVSGNTIYF

J gene: TRBJ1-2
D gene: .
V gene: TRBV6-6
CDR3 DNA: TGTGCCAGCAAAGGACAGATCTACACCTTC
CDR3 protein: CASKGQIYTF

J gene: TRBJ2-1
D gene: TRBD2
V gene: TRBV19
CDR3 DNA: TGTGCCAGTAGTATAGCCATAGCGGGGGCCCTCAATGAGCAGTTCTTC
CDR3 protein: CASSIAIAGALNEQFF

J gene: TRBJ1-1
D gene: TRBD1
V gene: TRBV5-5
CDR3 DNA: TGTGCCAGCAGCCCGAGACAGGGGGACACTGAAGCTTTCTTT
CDR3 protein: CASSPRQGDTEAFF

J gene: TRBJ1-2
D gene: .
V gene: TRBV30
CDR3 DNA: TGTGCCTGGAATTCCGCCGGCTACACCTTC
CDR3 protein: CAWNSAGYTF

J gene: TRBJ2-1
D gene: TRBD2
V gene: TRBV6-1
CDR3 DNA: TGTGCCACAGAGCGGGGGCGATACAATGAGCAGTTCTTC
CDR3 protein: CATERGRYNEQFF

J gene: TRBJ1-2
D gene: TRBD1
V gene: TRBV19
CDR3 DNA: TGTGCCAGTAGTTCAACCGACAGGGGGTTCCGGGGCTACACCTTC
CDR3 protein: CASSSTDRGFRGYTF

J gene: TRBJ2-2
D gene: .
V gene: TRBV15
CDR3 DNA: TGTGCCACCAGCAGAGTATGGCGTCAGGGTGGAACCGGGGAGCTGTTTTTT
CDR3 protein: CATSRVWRQGGTGELFF

J gene: TRBJ2-3
D gene: TRBD1
V gene: TRBV28
CDR3 DNA: TGTGCCAGCAGTTTTCCCCCGGGACAGGGGAGAGATACGCAGTATTTT
CDR3 protein: CASSFPPGQGRDTQYF

J gene: TRBJ2-3
D gene: TRBD1
V gene: TRBV9
CDR3 DNA: TGTGCCAGCAGCGGTAACAGGGGGGGCACAGATACGCAGTATTTT
CDR3 protein: CASSGNRGGTDTQYF

J gene: TRBJ2-2
D gene: .
V gene: TRBV12-5
CDR3 DNA: TGTGCTAGTGGTTCCCCCGGGGAGCTGTTTTTT
CDR3 protein: CASGSPGELFF

J gene: TRBJ1-3
D gene: .
V gene: TRBV5-1
CDR3 DNA: TGCGCCAGTTCCAGTGATTCTGGAAACACCATATATTTT
CDR3 protein: CASSSDSGNTIYF